The rows below give T cell receptor beta chains drawn from one sample of a study of blood T cell repertoires in COVID-19. The assay was immunoSEQ multiplex PCR, and TCRdb's table has in-frame clones only and misses some. The data contain about 98,000 clones, approximately 86% of them seen just once; the ten biggest clones take up under 3%. The sequencing input was peripheral blood. These TCRs come from a man aged 45 to 65 with active or convalescent COVID-19. CDR3s include the opening cysteine and the closing phenylalanine or tryptophan. The D gene is left open where the match is weak.

v_call,d_call,j_call,cdr3_nt,cdr3_aa
TRBV3-1/TRBV3-2,.,TRBJ2-7,TGTGCCAGCAGCCTTGGTAGGGGGGGATGGGAGCAGTACTTC,CASSLGRGGWEQYF
TRBV2,TRBD1,TRBJ1-2,TGTGCCAGCAGTCCTGGACAGGGCCATCATGGCTACACCTTC,CASSPGQGHHGYTF
TRBV24-1,TRBD2,TRBJ2-2,TGTGCCACCAGTCGTCCGGCGGGGGGGACGAACACCGGGGAGCTGTTTTTT,CATSRPAGGTNTGELFF
TRBV18,.,TRBJ1-1,TGTGCCAGCTCACCTCGTCCCACTGAAGCTTTCTTT,CASSPRPTEAFF
TRBV2,TRBD1,TRBJ2-5,TGTGCCAGCAGTGGCACAGGGGCCGAGACCCAGTACTTC,CASSGTGAETQYF
TRBV18,TRBD1,TRBJ1-3,TGTGCCAGCTCATCCGGACAGGCGTACTCTGGAAACACCATATATTTT,CASSSGQAYSGNTIYF
TRBV7-9,.,TRBJ2-7,TGTGCCAGCGGTAGTATCTCCTACGAGCAGTACTTC,CASGSISYEQYF
TRBV11-3,TRBD2,TRBJ2-5,TGTGCCAGCAGCCTTAGCGGGGGGGAAGAGACCCAGTACTTC,CASSLSGGEETQYF
TRBV28,TRBD1,TRBJ1-3,TGTGCCAGCAGTCCTCCGCAGGGGGCAGTTGGAAACACCATATATTTT,CASSPPQGAVGNTIYF
TRBV9,.,TRBJ2-5,TGTGCCAGCAGCGGTGACATACAAGAGACCCAGTACTTC,CASSGDIQETQYF
TRBV19,TRBD1,TRBJ1-6,TGTGCCAGTAGCCGTCTCCCGGACAGGGACAATTCACCCCTCCACTTT,CASSRLPDRDNSPLHF
TRBV5-5,.,TRBJ1-3,TGTGCCAGCAGCTCCTTGGCCCCCTCTGGAAACACCATATATTTT,CASSSLAPSGNTIYF
TRBV9,TRBD1,TRBJ1-1,TGTGCCAGCAGCGTTCGGACAGGGCTAAGCACTGAAGCTTTCTTT,CASSVRTGLSTEAFF
TRBV9,.,TRBJ1-1,TGTGCCAGCAGCGTACCGCCGACAGGCGGTGAAGCTTTCTTT,CASSVPPTGGEAFF